The source of this T cell receptor (beta chain) is a study of regulatory T cells in long-lasting Graves disease (dated by TCRdb to about 2021). Background on the whole study: To count as having persistent Graves' disease, a patient had to have received antithyroid drug treatment for over 5 years with TSH receptor autoantibodies remaining persistently positive. This study used TCR sequencing and RNA sequencing of peripheral blood to compare persistent Graves' disease patients against newly diagnosed Graves' disease patients. The study was registered as a clinical trial and conducted in China. A total of around 33 samples were covered by TCR sequencing, comprising around 13 persistent and around 20 newly diagnosed Graves' disease patients. Persistent Graves' disease patients in the clinical cohort had taken antithyroid drugs for 9.5 to 13 years on average.

To prepare the library, multiplex PCR was applied. TCRdb names Illumina HiSeq 4000 as the instrument used. TCR beta libraries were built with iRepertoire HTBI primers and Arm-PCR amplification of CDR3 regions. Before sequencing, the PCR products underwent gel purification. Concerning the study's data processing: Gene usage analysis of CDR3 amino acid clonotypes relied on the roughly 67 TRBV and about 15 TRBJ segments identified across samples. COPE and FqMerger were used to merge filtered high-quality paired reads into contigs. BLAST was used to align contigs to IMGT TRBV, TRBD and TRBJ reference genes, with CDR3 defined following IMGT. Any clonotype with a frequency above 0.1% was classified as a highly expanded clone. Shannon entropy was used to measure repertoire diversity, and the Gini coefficient was used to measure V-J evenness. Public clonotypes were defined as clonotypes shared by more than one individual. TCRdb reanalyzed the raw reads on its own, using fastp at Q25 for trimming and MiXCR for clone calling, and kept in-frame beta chains. Merged by CDR3 protein, the rows form single entries marked with the most common genes and DNA. None of the V and J calls come from the authors' own analysis; TCRdb made them. This sample holds about 470,000 distinct CDR3 sequences; 20% to 25% were observed only once. Of the sample, 7% to 9% is held by the ten largest clones.

Overall study outcomes, separate from this receptor: Persistent Graves' disease patients showed lower TCR Shannon entropy and fewer highly expanded clones than newly diagnosed patients, suggesting clonal expansion. TRBV28, TRBJ1-2 and TRBJ2-5 were preferentially used in persistent disease, while TRBV20-1 and TRBJ2-1 were favored in newly diagnosed disease. Patients with persistent disease shared more public clonotypes (around 2,500) than newly diagnosed patients did (about 970). Sequencing and analysis were limited to the TCR beta chain. As a limitation, the authors acknowledged that the small sample size may reduce accuracy. The study examined only peripheral blood because the primary lesion, thyroid tissue, could not be accessed.

In this sample, this clonotype turned up many times. No antigen is known for it. Base qualities are not provided; no much larger clone lies one nucleotide away. At the junction V is shortened by 3 bases and J by 1 base, with 8 bases in between. The CDR3 measures 14 amino acids from cysteine to phenylalanine. Only the CDR3 portion is preserved as DNA: 42 bases, with reading frame beginning at the first base. The germline V gene supplies CDR1 KGHDR and CDR2 SFDVKD. This sample's time point label indicates: persistent/refractory GD, antithyroid drugs over 5 years with positive TRAb. For both TCR sequencing and RNA sequencing, RNA was extracted from PBMCs using TRIzol. The diagnosis of Graves' disease followed American Thyroid Association guidelines. The patients came from an endocrinology department in Xi'an, China. From each patient, nine milliliters of peripheral blood was collected into an EDTA anticoagulant tube. Ficoll Paque Plus density gradient separation was used to isolate PBMCs, and no further T cell sorting was performed. An Agilent 2100 Bioanalyzer and agarose gel were used to check RNA quality, and a NanoDrop 2000 was used to measure RNA concentration.

The sequence came from a female donor with Graves disease. Sample: peripheral blood mononuclear cells (PBMCs), taken when the disease was refractory, from a patient treated with antithyroid drugs. This chain joins TRBV24-1 to TRBJ1-1, with TRBD1 as a weak D call on 6 bases. The nucleotides are TGTGCCACCAGTGATACACAGGGGAACACTGAAGCTTTCTTT. Its coded protein is CATSDTQGNTEAFF.